This T cell receptor beta chain comes out of a study of blood T cell repertoires in COVID-19. In the study overall: Acute-phase and convalescent COVID-19 samples originated in the United States, Italy and Spain. T cells, B-cell-depleted T cells, or PBMCs provided the cDNA or gDNA that served as material.

In Seattle, patients joined the study during active infection and were tracked longitudinally. Original processing methods: Amplification of reference gene primers was used by the study to estimate nucleated cell counts. Produced via immunoSEQ multiplex PCR; TCRdb's table is partial and in-frame only. From that table come the V and J calls and clone size; the DNA was used to work out D and trimming. The table includes about 340,000 clones, 86% detected once. CDR1 is SGHVS and CDR2 is FNYEAQ in the germline V gene. CDR3 size: 17 residues. V dropped 5 bases and J dropped 3 bases, with 20 bases sitting between them.

The sequencing input was peripheral blood. This sequence was found in a woman aged 60-70 years with COVID-19, enrolled during active disease. The chain combines TRBV7-6 with TRBJ1-3; no reliable D call. For the CDR3, the DNA is TGTGCCAGCAGCCCCAGTCCCCCCAGTAAGATTGGAAACACCATATATTTT. As protein: CASSPSPPSKIGNTIYF.